This entry lists 13 T cell receptor beta chains sequenced from one sample in a study of T cells in localized non-small cell lung cancer. Repertoires were generated with immunoSEQ multiplex PCR, while TCRdb's copy carries only in-frame clones and drops some. The top ten hold around 6% of the sample, which has some 2,500 clones, approximately 22% seen once. The source material was lung tumor tissue, sampled before any cancer treatment. Receptors were obtained from a man aged 40-75 years with stage II lung adenocarcinoma.

The sample holds a few counts of this clone. This rearrangement joins TRBV6-8 to TRBJ1-2; no firm D call. The CDR3 runs 14 residues. V lost 8 bases and J lost 3, with 16 bases in between. Germline V gene lookup returns CDR1 MNHGY and CDR2 SAAAGT. CDR3 DNA sequence: TGTGCCAGCGGGGAGGGTTTCGCCTACTATGGCTACACCTTC. As protein: CASGEGFAYYGYTF.

This clone has ten or more counts. This rearrangement joins TRBV11-3 to TRBJ2-2, with D possibly being TRBD1 or TRBD2 (7 bases each). V was clipped by 5 bases and J by 5 bases, with 24 bases between them. The germline V gene encodes CDR1 SGHNT and CDR2 YENEEA. The CDR3 is 18 amino acids. In DNA, the CDR3 is TGTGCCAGCAGCATCAGGGAGGGGGCGAAAGCCACGACCGGGGAGCTGTTTTTT. This gives the protein CASSIREGAKATTGELFF. The whole variable domain, remainder taken from reference TRBV11-3 and TRBJ2-2, is EAGVVQSPRYKIIEKKQPVAFWCNPISGHNTLYWYLQNLGQGPELLIRYENEEAVDDSQLPKDRFSAERLKGVDSTLKIQPAELGDSAVYLCASSIREGAKATTGELFFGEGSRLTVL.

This clone was seen only a few times. CDR3 region: CASSLTSGVHNEQFF. The CDR3 region has the DNA TGTGCCAGCAGCTTAACTAGCGGGGTCCACAATGAGCAGTTCTTC. V and J are TRBV11-3 and TRBJ2-1; TRBD2 matches at 10 bases. The CDR3 runs 15 residues. The germline V gene has CDR1 SGHNT and CDR2 YENEEA. V lost 2 bases and J lost 5; bases outside the gene matches: 3.

This chain joins TRBV30 and TRBJ2-5; unclear D gene. Germline lookup yields CDR1 GTSNPN and CDR2 SVGIG (reference sequence). This CDR3 comprises 12 residues. Trimming shortened V by 2 bases and J by 1 base, and 5 bases separated the two germline ends. CDR3 residues: CAWSHSQETQYF. CDR3 bases: TGTGCCTGGAGTCACTCCCAAGAGACCCAGTACTTC.

The chain joins TRBV6-8 to TRBJ1-1; D perhaps matches TRBD1 (5 bases). V lost 2 bases and J lost 5, with 18 bases in between. The CDR3 has 16 residues. Per germline, CDR1 MNHGY and CDR2 SAAAGT. The CDR3 region has the DNA TGTGCCAGCAGTTACGGGCAGGAGGGGCGACGGACTGAAGCTTTCTTT. Protein product: CASSYGQEGRRTEAFF.

The chain couples TRBV11-3 to TRBJ2-7; 8 bases are shared with TRBD1. The CDR3 loop spans 16 amino acids. V gave up 1 base and J gave up 6 bases; unmatched junction bases: 11. Germline V CDR1 and CDR2: SGHNT, YENEEA. DNA of the CDR3: TGTGCCAGCAGCTTAGGCCCACCGGGACAGGTTTCCGAGCAGTACTTC. This gives the protein CASSLGPPGQVSEQYF.

This clone is judged large. The chain recombines TRBV15 with TRBJ2-5; unclear D gene. CDR3 length equals 14 residues. CDR1 LNHNV and CDR2 YYDKDF come from the germline V gene (reference sequence). The V gene lost 0 bases and the J gene lost 2 bases, with 7 bases spanning the gap. The CDR3 coding sequence is TGTGCCACCAGCAGAGATAAGGCTCAAGAGACCCAGTACTTC. Translated: CATSRDKAQETQYF.

This clone ranks as medium-sized. The CDR3 DNA reads as TGTGCCAGCAGTGATCTTAGGGGGCCGACGGGGCAGACCCAGTACTTC. It translates to CASSDLRGPTGQTQYF. V usage is TRBV6-8 and J usage is TRBJ2-5, with 7 bases identical to TRBD1. Germline loops: CDR1 MNHGY, CDR2 SAAAGT. This CDR3 has 16 residues. Trimming took 5 bases from V and 6 from J; bases not matched to a gene: 15.

J is TRBJ1-4 and V is TRBV5-1, with TRBD1 matching over 7 bases. The germline gives CDR1 SGHRS, CDR2 YFSETQ. The CDR3 runs to 15 residues. V lost 1 base and J lost 7; bases outside the gene matches: 7. CDR3 region: CASSLSSRGGEKLFF. Written as DNA, the CDR3 is TGCGCCAGCAGCTTGTCTTCCAGGGGGGGTGAAAAACTGTTTTTT.

This sequence joins TRBV28 and TRBJ2-2; D ambiguous. The germline gives CDR1 MDHEN, CDR2 SYDVKM. There are 12 residues in the CDR3. Trimming removed 1 base at V and 7 bases at J, with 4 bases between. CDR3 DNA sequence: TGTGCCAGCAGTTTATTGATCGGGGAGCTGTTTTTT. Encoded protein: CASSLLIGELFF.

The chain links TRBV11-3 to TRBJ2-7; D might be TRBD2 (6 bases). Germline CDR1 reads SGHNT; CDR2 reads YENEEA. CDR3 length: 14 residues. V was trimmed by 5 bases and J by 2 bases, leaving 13 bases between them. DNA for the CDR3: TGTGCCAGCAGCGCGACGGGGGAAACCTACGAGCAGTACTTC. It is translated as CASSATGETYEQYF.

By share, this clone ranks as medium-sized. DNA for the CDR3: TGTGCCAGCAGCCCGGAGAGGGGGCGTGCAACTAATGAAAAACTGTTTTTT. Its translation is CASSPERGRATNEKLFF. V is TRBV9 and J is TRBJ1-4; 7 bases agree with TRBD1. The V segment lost 4 bases and the J segment 0 bases; nucleotides outside the gene matches: 9. The CDR3 is made up of 17 amino acids. Germline CDR1 SGDLS, CDR2 YYNGEE.

This clone was picked up a small number of times. The chain has TRBV11-3 and TRBJ1-6; 12 bases match TRBD1. The CDR3 is 16 amino acids. From germline, CDR1 is SGHNT and CDR2 YENEEA. Trimming cost V 5 bases and J 10 bases; bases outside gene matches: 9. In nucleotides, the CDR3 is TGTGCCAGCAGCCCGGGACAGGGGGCGCCGGGATCACCCCTCCACTTT. The encoded protein is CASSPGQGAPGSPLHF.